This T cell receptor beta chain was recorded in a study of PD-L1 blockade in urothelial cancer. The CDR3 consists of 15 residues. V shed 3 bases and J shed 0 bases, with 9 bases lying between them. CDR1 SGHTA and CDR2 FQGNSA come from the germline V gene. TCRdb's copy holds only in-frame clones and misses some; the assay was immunoSEQ multiplex PCR. The sample shows about 120,000 clones, 80% to 90% of them seen only once. Indicated time point: peripheral blood 6 weeks after treatment start. The chain couples TRBV7-2 to TRBJ1-3; D might be TRBD1 (6 bases). The sample consisted of PBMCs, taken around atezolizumab (anti-PD-L1) treatment. This receptor was identified in a man between 60 and 70 years old with urothelial cancer. The CDR3 is CASSFQTGSGNTIYF. The CDR3 coding sequence is TGTGCCAGCAGCTTTCAGACAGGCTCTGGAAACACCATATATTTT.